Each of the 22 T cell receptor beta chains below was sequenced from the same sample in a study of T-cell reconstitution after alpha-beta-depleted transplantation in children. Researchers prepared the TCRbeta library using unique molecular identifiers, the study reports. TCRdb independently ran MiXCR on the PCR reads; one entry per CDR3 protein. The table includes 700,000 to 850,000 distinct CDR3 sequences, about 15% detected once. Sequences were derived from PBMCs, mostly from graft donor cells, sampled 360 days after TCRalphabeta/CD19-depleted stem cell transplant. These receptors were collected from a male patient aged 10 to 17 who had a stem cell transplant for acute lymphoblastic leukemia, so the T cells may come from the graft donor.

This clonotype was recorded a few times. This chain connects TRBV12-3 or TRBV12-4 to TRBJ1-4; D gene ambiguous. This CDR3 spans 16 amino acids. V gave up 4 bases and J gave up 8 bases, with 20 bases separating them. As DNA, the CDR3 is TGTGCCAGCAGTTCGGTTGAGGGTCAGTATCAGGAAAAACTGTTTTTT. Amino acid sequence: CASSSVEGQYQEKLFF.

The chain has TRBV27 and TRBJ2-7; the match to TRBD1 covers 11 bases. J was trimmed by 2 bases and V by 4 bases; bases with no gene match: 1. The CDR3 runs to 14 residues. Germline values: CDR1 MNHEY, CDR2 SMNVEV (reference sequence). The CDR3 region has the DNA TGTGCCAGCAGTTGGACAGGGGGCCCCTACGAGCAGTACTTC. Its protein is CASSWTGGPYEQYF.

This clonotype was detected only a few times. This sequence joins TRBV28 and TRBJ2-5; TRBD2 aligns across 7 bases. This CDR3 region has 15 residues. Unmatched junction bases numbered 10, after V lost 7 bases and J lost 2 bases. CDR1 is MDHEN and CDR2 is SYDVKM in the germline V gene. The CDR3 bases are TGTGCCAGCATGGGGCTAGCGGCCTCTCAAGAGACCCAGTACTTC. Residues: CASMGLAASQETQYF.

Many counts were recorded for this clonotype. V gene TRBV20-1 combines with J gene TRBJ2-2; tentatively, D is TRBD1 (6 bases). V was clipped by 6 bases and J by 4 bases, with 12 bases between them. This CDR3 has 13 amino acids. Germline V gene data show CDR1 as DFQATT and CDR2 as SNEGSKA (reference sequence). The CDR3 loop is CSAPKGGTGELFF. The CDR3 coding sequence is TGCAGTGCCCCCAAAGGGGGCACCGGGGAGCTGTTTTTT.

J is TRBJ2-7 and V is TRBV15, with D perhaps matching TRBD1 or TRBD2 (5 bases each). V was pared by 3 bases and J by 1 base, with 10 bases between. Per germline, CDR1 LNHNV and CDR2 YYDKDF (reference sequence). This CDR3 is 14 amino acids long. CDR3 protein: CATSRRDESYEQYF. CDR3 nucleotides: TGTGCCACCAGCAGGAGGGACGAGTCCTACGAGCAGTACTTC.

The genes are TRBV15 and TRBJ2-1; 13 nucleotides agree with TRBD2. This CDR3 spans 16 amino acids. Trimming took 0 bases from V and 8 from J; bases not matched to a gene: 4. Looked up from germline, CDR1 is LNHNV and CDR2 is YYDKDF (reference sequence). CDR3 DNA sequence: TGTGCCACCAGCAGAGATGGGACTAGCGGGACTCATGAGCAGTTCTTC. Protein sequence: CATSRDGTSGTHEQFF.

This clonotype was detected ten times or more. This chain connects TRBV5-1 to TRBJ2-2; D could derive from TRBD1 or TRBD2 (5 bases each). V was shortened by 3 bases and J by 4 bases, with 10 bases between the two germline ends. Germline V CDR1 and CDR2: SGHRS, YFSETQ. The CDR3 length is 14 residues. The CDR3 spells CASSSAGTTGELFF. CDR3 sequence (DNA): TGCGCCAGCAGCTCAGCAGGGACCACCGGGGAGCTGTTTTTT.

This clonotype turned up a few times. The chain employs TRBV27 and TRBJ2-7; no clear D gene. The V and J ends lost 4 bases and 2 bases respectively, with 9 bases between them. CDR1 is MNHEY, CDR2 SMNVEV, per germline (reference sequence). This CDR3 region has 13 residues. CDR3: CASSSGVAYEQYF. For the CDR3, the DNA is TGTGCCAGCAGTTCTGGGGTGGCCTACGAGCAGTACTTC.

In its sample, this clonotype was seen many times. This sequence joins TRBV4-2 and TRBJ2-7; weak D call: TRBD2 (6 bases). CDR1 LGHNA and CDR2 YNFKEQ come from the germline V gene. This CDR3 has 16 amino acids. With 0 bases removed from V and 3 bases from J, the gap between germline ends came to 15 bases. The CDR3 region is CASSQDGGTGDYEQYF. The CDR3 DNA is TGTGCCAGCAGCCAAGATGGGGGGACGGGGGACTACGAGCAGTACTTC.

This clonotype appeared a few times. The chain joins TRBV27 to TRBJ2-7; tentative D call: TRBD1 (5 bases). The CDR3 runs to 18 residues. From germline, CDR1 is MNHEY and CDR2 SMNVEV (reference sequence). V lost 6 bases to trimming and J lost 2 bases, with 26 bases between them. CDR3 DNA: TGTGCCAGCAGGAAACCCTACAAACCGTCTCAGGGCCCCTACGAGCAGTACTTC. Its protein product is CASRKPYKPSQGPYEQYF.

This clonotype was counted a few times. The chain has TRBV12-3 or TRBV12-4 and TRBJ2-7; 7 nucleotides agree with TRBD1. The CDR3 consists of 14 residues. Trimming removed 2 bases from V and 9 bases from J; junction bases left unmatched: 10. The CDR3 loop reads CASSLRDSGFGQYF. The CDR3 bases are TGTGCCAGCAGTTTAAGGGACAGCGGCTTCGGGCAGTACTTC.

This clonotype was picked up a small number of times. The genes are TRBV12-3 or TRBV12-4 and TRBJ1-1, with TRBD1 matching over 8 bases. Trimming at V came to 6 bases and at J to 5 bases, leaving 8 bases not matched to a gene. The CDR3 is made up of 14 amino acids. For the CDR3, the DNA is TGTGCCAGCAGGTCAGGGGGCGCGGAGACTGAAGCTTTCTTT. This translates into CASRSGGAETEAFF.

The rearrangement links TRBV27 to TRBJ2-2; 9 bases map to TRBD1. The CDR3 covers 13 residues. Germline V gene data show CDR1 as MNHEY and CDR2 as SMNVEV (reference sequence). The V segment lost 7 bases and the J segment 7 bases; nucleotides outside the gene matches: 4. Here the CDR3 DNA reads TGTGCCAGCAACAGGGGGCTGGGCGGGGAGCTGTTTTTT. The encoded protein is CASNRGLGGELFF.

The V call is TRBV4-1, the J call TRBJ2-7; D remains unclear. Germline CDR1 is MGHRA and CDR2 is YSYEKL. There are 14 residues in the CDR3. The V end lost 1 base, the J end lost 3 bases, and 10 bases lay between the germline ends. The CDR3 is CASSQGVTFYEQYF. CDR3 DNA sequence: TGCGCCAGCAGCCAAGGTGTCACCTTCTACGAGCAGTACTTC.

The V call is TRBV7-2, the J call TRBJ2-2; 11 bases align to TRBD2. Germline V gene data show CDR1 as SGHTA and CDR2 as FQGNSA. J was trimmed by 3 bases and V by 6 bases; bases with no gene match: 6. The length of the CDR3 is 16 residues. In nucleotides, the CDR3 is TGTGCCAGCAGAACTAGCGGGAGTGGTGACACCGGGGAGCTGTTTTTT. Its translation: CASRTSGSGDTGELFF.

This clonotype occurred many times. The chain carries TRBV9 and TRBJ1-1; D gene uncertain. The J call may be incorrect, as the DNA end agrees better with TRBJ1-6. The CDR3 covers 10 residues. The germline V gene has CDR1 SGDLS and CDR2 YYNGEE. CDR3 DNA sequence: TGTGCCAGCAGCGTAGTTCCACTCCACTTT. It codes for CASSVVPLHF.

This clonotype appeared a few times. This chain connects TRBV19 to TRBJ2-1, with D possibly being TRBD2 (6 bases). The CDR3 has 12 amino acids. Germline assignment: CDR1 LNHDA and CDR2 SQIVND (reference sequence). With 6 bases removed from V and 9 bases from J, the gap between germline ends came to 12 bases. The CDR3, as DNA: TGTGCCAGTAGCTGGGGGGTGGGTGAGCAGTTCTTC. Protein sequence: CASSWGVGEQFF.

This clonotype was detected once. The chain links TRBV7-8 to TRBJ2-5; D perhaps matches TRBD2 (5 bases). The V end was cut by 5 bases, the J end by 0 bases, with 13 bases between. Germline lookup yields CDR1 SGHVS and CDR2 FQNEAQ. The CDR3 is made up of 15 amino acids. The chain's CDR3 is CASSPELVNQETQYF. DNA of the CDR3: TGTGCCAGCAGCCCAGAACTAGTGAACCAAGAGACCCAGTACTTC.

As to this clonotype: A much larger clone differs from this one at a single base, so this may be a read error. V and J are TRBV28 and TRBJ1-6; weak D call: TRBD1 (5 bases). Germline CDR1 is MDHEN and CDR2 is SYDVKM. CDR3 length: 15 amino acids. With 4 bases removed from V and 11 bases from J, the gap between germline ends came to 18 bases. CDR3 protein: CASSYLGRDGTPLHF. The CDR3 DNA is TGTGCCAGCAGTTATCTGGGCAGGGACGGGACACCCCTCCACTTT.

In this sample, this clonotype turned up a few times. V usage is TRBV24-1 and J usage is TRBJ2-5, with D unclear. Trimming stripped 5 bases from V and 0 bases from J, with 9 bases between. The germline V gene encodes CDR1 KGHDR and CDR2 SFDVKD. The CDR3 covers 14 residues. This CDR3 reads CATSGGSYQETQYF. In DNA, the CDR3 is TGTGCCACCAGTGGGGGATCGTACCAAGAGACCCAGTACTTC.

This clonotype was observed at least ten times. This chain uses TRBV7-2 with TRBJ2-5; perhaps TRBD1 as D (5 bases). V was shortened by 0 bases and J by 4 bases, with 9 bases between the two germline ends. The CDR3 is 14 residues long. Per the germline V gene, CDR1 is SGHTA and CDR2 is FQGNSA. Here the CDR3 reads CASSLASRAETQYF. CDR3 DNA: TGTGCCAGCAGCTTAGCGAGCAGGGCAGAGACCCAGTACTTC.

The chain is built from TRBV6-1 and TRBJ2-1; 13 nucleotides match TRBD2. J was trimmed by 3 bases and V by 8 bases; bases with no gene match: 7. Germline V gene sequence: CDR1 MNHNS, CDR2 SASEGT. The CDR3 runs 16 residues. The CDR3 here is CASGTSGTGRYNEQFF. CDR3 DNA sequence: TGTGCCAGCGGGACTAGCGGGACCGGCCGCTACAATGAGCAGTTCTTC.